Included here is one T cell receptor beta chain sequence, with context. Its target is unknown. CDR1 and CDR2 from the germline V gene are SGHNT and YYREEE (reference sequence). The V and J ends lost 3 bases and 0 bases respectively, with 9 bases between them. The CDR3 covers 14 residues. Sample-barcoded 5' priming and a J-beta primer mix drove a second PCR of roughly 6 to 12 cycles. Via MiXCR, TCRdb re-called the 5' RACE reads, giving one row per CDR3 protein. The sample lists fewer than 950,000 distinct CDR3 sequences, about 55% occurring once. The data originate from a study of blood T cells in healthy people across ages. Regarding the study as a whole: PBMCs left unsorted prevented a conclusive naive versus antigen-experienced comparison.

The sequencing sample was made of blood. The chain carries TRBV5-4 and TRBJ2-5; D gene ambiguous. This TCR came from a man older than 75 in good health. CDR3 residues: CASSSAPNQETQYF. CDR3 nucleotides: TGTGCCAGCAGCTCGGCCCCAAACCAAGAGACCCAGTACTTC.